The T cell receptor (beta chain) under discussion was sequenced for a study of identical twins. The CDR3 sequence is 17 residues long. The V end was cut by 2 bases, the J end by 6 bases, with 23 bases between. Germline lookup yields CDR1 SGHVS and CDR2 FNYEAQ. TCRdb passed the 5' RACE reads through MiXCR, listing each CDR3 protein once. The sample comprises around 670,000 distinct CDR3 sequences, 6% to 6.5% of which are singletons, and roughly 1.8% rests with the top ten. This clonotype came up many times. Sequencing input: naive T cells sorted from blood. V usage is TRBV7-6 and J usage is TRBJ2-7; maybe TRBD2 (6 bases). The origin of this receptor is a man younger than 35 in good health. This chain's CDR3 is CASSLIARRQVGGEQYF. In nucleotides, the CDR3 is TGTGCCAGCAGCTTAATAGCTAGACGGCAGGTGGGGGGCGAGCAGTACTTC.